What follows are 27 T cell receptor beta chains derived from one specimen sequenced in a study of blood T cell repertoires in COVID-19. Produced via immunoSEQ multiplex PCR; TCRdb's table is partial and in-frame only. The sample has about 200,000 clones, under 90% seen once; the top ten hold less than 4.5%. The material sequenced was peripheral blood. The receptors stem from a man between 45 and 60 years old with acute or convalescent COVID-19.

The chain recombines TRBV11-1 with TRBJ2-7; TRBD1 agrees at 9 bases. Germline trimming cut 2 bases from V and 4 bases from J; bases unmatched to any gene: 9. The CDR3 spans 16 residues. CDR1 and CDR2 (germline): SGHAT, FQDESV (reference sequence). The CDR3, as DNA: TGTGCCAGCAGCTTACACTCGGACAGGGGTTGGTACGAGCAGTACTTC. It yields the protein CASSLHSDRGWYEQYF.

The genes are TRBV11-1 and TRBJ2-1; D gene uncertain. CDR3 length: 13 amino acids. Looked up from germline, CDR1 is SGHAT and CDR2 is FQDESV (reference sequence). Trimming took 6 bases from V and 7 from J, leaving 13 bases between them. The CDR3 nucleotides are TGTGCCAGCAGTCCTGATCGGAGTAATGAGCAGTTCTTC. Translated, it gives CASSPDRSNEQFF.

This chain connects TRBV5-5 to TRBJ1-5, with TRBD1 identical over 12 bases. The CDR3 spans 16 residues. Unmatched junction bases numbered 7, after V lost 6 bases and J lost 3 bases. Germline V gene lookup returns CDR1 SGHKS and CDR2 YYEKEE (reference sequence). CDR3 sequence: CASMTGTGGFNQPQHF. DNA of the CDR3: TGTGCCAGCATGACCGGGACAGGGGGCTTCAATCAGCCCCAGCATTTT.

The chain employs TRBV30 and TRBJ2-1; D may be TRBD2 (5 bases). V lost 0 bases and J 0 bases, leaving 21 bases between the germline ends. The CDR3 contains 19 residues. Per the germline V gene, CDR1 is GTSNPN and CDR2 is SVGIG (reference sequence). The DNA for the CDR3 is TGTGCCTGGAGTGTAACGCTCGGAGGACTGCTGAGCTCCTACAATGAGCAGTTCTTC. Translated, it gives CAWSVTLGGLLSSYNEQFF.

This chain joins TRBV19 and TRBJ1-5, with D maybe TRBD1 (6 bases). Deletions cut 3 bases from V and 0 bases from J, with 12 bases between. The CDR3 runs to 16 residues. Germline-derived CDR1 and CDR2 are LNHDA and SQIVND (reference sequence). Written as DNA, the CDR3 is TGTGCCAGTAGTATGAGGACAGAAAATAGCAATCAGCCCCAGCATTTT. Translating gives CASSMRTENSNQPQHF.

V is TRBV7-2 and J is TRBJ1-6, with a tentative D call TRBD1 (5 bases). Per the germline V gene, CDR1 is SGHTA and CDR2 is FQGNSA. This CDR3 is built from 16 residues. Trimming took off 1 base at V and 7 bases at J, with 14 bases between the two ends. The CDR3 here is CASSLGLGVGNSPLHF. DNA of the CDR3: TGTGCCAGCAGCTTAGGGTTAGGGGTAGGAAATTCACCCCTCCACTTT.

This clone was counted a single time. This chain joins TRBV9 and TRBJ2-3; perhaps TRBD2 as D (7 bases). The V gene's germline CDR1 is SGDLS and CDR2 YYNGEE. V was cut by 6 bases and J by 2 bases, with 16 bases left in between. CDR3 length: 15 amino acids. For the CDR3, the DNA is TGTGCCAGCAACCCCCGGGGGGCCCTCACAGATACGCAGTATTTT. It specifies CASNPRGALTDTQYF.

The V gene is TRBV4-1, the J gene TRBJ2-7, with 7 nucleotides matching TRBD1. The V gene's germline CDR1 is MGHRA and CDR2 YSYEKL. This CDR3 is built from 14 residues. J was trimmed by 2 bases and V by 1 base; bases with no gene match: 2. The CDR3, as DNA: TGCGCCAGCAGCCAAGGGACAGGCACCTACGAGCAGTACTTC. It specifies CASSQGTGTYEQYF.

V is TRBV15 and J is TRBJ2-5; TRBD1 is a possible D gene (5 bases). The end of the DNA is better explained by TRBJ2-7, so the J call may be wrong. CDR1 LNHNV and CDR2 YYDKDF come from the germline V gene (reference sequence). The CDR3 runs 14 residues. CDR3 in amino acids: CATSRGQPVYEQYF. In DNA form, the CDR3 reads TGTGCCACCAGCAGAGGACAGCCAGTCTACGAGCAGTACTTC.

The chain links TRBV18 to TRBJ2-3, with D perhaps TRBD2 (6 bases). The ends were cut back, 2 bases at V and 6 bases at J, with 18 bases in the middle. Germline values: CDR1 KGHSH, CDR2 LQKENI. The CDR3 is 16 amino acids. The CDR3 DNA follows: TGTGCCAGCTCACCAGTCTCGGGACTGACGGTGGATACGCAGTATTTT. This translates into CASSPVSGLTVDTQYF.

This clone appeared a few times. V is TRBV12-5 and J is TRBJ1-3, with D tentatively TRBD1 (5 bases). V lost 4 bases to trimming and J lost 0 bases, with 10 bases between them. Germline loops: CDR1 LGHNT, CDR2 FRNRAP. The CDR3 contains 15 residues. Here the CDR3 reads CASGYPDSSGNTIYF. The CDR3 DNA reads as TGTGCTAGTGGTTACCCCGACAGCTCTGGAAACACCATATATTTT.

The chain carries TRBV5-1 and TRBJ2-1; 8 positions agree with TRBD2. Germline V lookup: CDR1 SGHRS, CDR2 YFSETQ. V lost 0 bases to trimming and J lost 7 bases; unmatched junction nucleotides: 9. This CDR3 is built from 16 residues. The CDR3 reads CASSLGSGGAWNEQFF. Here the CDR3 DNA reads TGCGCCAGCAGCTTGGGATCCGGGGGGGCGTGGAATGAGCAGTTCTTC.

The chain has TRBV7-6 and TRBJ2-3; tentatively, D is TRBD2 (5 bases). Trimming stripped 1 base from V and 5 bases from J, with 13 bases between. CDR3 length equals 15 residues. Looked up from germline, CDR1 is SGHVS and CDR2 is FNYEAQ. CDR3 nucleotides: TGTGCCAGCAGCTTAGGGCGAGGGCCCAGAGATACGCAGTATTTT. Protein product: CASSLGRGPRDTQYF.

This clone showed up just a few times. The V gene is TRBV2, the J gene TRBJ2-2; TRBD1 agrees at 10 bases. The junction had 2 bases not matched to a gene; V was cut back by 6 bases and J by 4 bases. This CDR3 has 14 amino acids. Germline lookup yields CDR1 SNHLY and CDR2 FYNNEI. In DNA form, the CDR3 reads TGTGCCAGCAGGGGGACAGGGGCCACCGGGGAGCTGTTTTTT. Translating it yields CASRGTGATGELFF.

The rearrangement joins TRBV6-2 or TRBV6-3 to TRBJ1-2; 10 nucleotides align to TRBD1. The CDR3 length is 15 residues. Per the germline V gene, CDR1 is MNHEY and CDR2 is SVGEGT. V shed 2 bases, J shed 8 bases, and the junction held 8 bases outside the gene matches. Here the CDR3 reads CASSYGDRGYLGYTF. The CDR3 DNA reads as TGTGCCAGCAGTTACGGGGACAGGGGCTACCTCGGCTACACCTTC.

DNA of the CDR3: TGTGCCAGCAGCCGGAGGACAGTCCCCAATGAGCAGTTCTTC. It is translated as CASSRRTVPNEQFF. The chain joins TRBV27 to TRBJ2-1; perhaps TRBD1 as D (6 bases). Germline V gene sequence: CDR1 MNHEY, CDR2 SMNVEV (reference sequence). This CDR3 contains 14 residues. V dropped 6 bases and J dropped 6 bases, with 15 bases sitting between them.

This clone was detected once. V gene TRBV19 combines with J gene TRBJ1-1; D is ambiguous. This CDR3 contains 13 residues. Trimming took off 5 bases at V and 1 base at J, with 8 bases between the two ends. The germline V gene encodes CDR1 LNHDA and CDR2 SQIVND (reference sequence). This CDR3 is CASSHQRNTEAFF. The CDR3 nucleotides are TGTGCCAGTAGTCACCAGCGGAACACTGAAGCTTTCTTT.

The V gene is TRBV5-1, the J gene TRBJ1-2; a possible D gene is TRBD1 (6 bases). In germline, CDR1 is SGHRS, CDR2 YFSETQ. V lost 5 bases and J 4 bases, leaving 33 bases between the germline ends. The CDR3 has 20 amino acids. CDR3 DNA: TGCGCCAGCAGACCCCGGCCGCCGCCCGGGGTTCAGGGACACTCCTATGGCTACACCTTC. Translating it yields CASRPRPPPGVQGHSYGYTF.

This chain joins TRBV10-1 and TRBJ2-3; TRBD2 agrees at 8 bases. This CDR3 has 16 residues. With V trimmed by 0 bases and J by 5 bases, 7 bases remained unmatched. The germline gives CDR1 WNHNN, CDR2 SYGVQD (reference sequence). The CDR3 nucleotides read TGCGCCAGCAGTGAGTCGAGAGCGGGGGCGATAGATACGCAGTATTTT. Its protein product is CASSESRAGAIDTQYF.

The genes are TRBV5-1 and TRBJ1-2; 12 bases fit TRBD1. The CDR3 sequence is 15 residues long. Germline V gene sequence: CDR1 SGHRS, CDR2 YFSETQ. The V and J ends lost 4 bases and 7 bases, in that order; junction bases with no gene match: 8. In nucleotides, the CDR3 is TGCGCCAGCAGCCTCGGGACAGGGGGCTGGGGTGGCTACACCTTC. Its translation: CASSLGTGGWGGYTF. Combining the CDR3 with reference TRBV5-1 and TRBJ1-2 gives the whole variable domain KAGVTQTPRYLIKTRGQQVTLSCSPISGHRSVSWYQQTPGQGLQFLFEYFSETQRNKGNFPGRFSGRQFSNSRSEMNVSTLELGDSALYLCASSLGTGGWGGYTFGSGTRLTVV.

The chain has TRBV5-1 and TRBJ2-3; TRBD1 matches at 7 bases. V lost 6 bases and J lost 4; bases outside the gene matches: 8. CDR3 size: 14 residues. Germline CDR1 reads SGHRS; CDR2 reads YFSETQ. The CDR3 protein is CASTPTGAADTQYF. The CDR3 DNA reads TGCGCCAGCACCCCAACAGGGGCAGCAGATACGCAGTATTTT.

This sequence joins TRBV3-1 (or the pseudogene TRBV3-2) and TRBJ1-1; possible D gene TRBD1, 5 bases. The CDR3 length is 15 residues. From germline, CDR1 is LGHDT and CDR2 YNNKEL (reference sequence). The V and J ends lost 4 bases and 7 bases respectively, with 19 bases between them. CDR3 sequence: CASSPRARASGEAFF. CDR3 nucleotide sequence: TGTGCCAGCAGCCCCCGGGCCAGGGCGTCGGGTGAAGCTTTCTTT.

The chain combines TRBV7-2 with TRBJ2-5; the match to TRBD2 covers 11 bases. Germline V gene lookup returns CDR1 SGHTA and CDR2 FQGNSA. Trimming took 3 bases from V and 5 from J; bases not matched to a gene: 5. The CDR3 is 15 amino acids. The CDR3 nucleotides read TGTGCCAGCAGCTTCGGGACTAGCGGCGGGGAGACCCAGTACTTC. It specifies CASSFGTSGGETQYF. Based on the CDR3 plus reference TRBV7-2 and TRBJ2-5, the full variable domain is GAGVSQSPSNKVTEKGKDVELRCDPISGHTALYWYRQSLGQGLEFLIYFQGNSAPDKSGLPSDRFSAERTGGSVSTLTIQRTQQEDSAVYLCASSFGTSGGETQYFGPGTRLLVL.

This chain uses TRBV30 with TRBJ1-2; TRBD1 might be the D (6 bases). The length of the CDR3 is 15 residues. Germline CDR1 GTSNPN, CDR2 SVGIG (reference sequence). The V end was cut by 6 bases, the J end by 2 bases, with 19 bases between. The CDR3 loop reads CACCVGGRGNYGYTF. The CDR3 coding sequence is TGTGCCTGCTGCGTCGGGGGGCGCGGGAACTATGGCTACACCTTC.

The chain's CDR3 is CASSDPTGIRNTIYF. CDR3 in DNA: TGTGCCAGCAGCGATCCGACAGGGATAAGAAACACCATATATTTT. V and J are TRBV5-5 and TRBJ1-3, with 7 bases identical to TRBD1. V lost 4 bases, J lost 5 bases, and 9 bases stayed unmatched. Germline V lookup: CDR1 SGHKS, CDR2 YYEKEE (reference sequence). CDR3 size: 15 residues.

The chain joins TRBV2 to TRBJ1-1; 9 bases line up with TRBD1. The CDR3 sequence is 14 residues long. Germline V gives CDR1 SNHLY, CDR2 FYNNEI. V lost 8 bases and J lost 11; bases outside the gene matches: 15. CDR3 nucleotides: TGTGCCAGCGGGGACAGGGTGTCCCTAAAAGCGGCTTTCTTT. It codes for CASGDRVSLKAAFF.

The V call is TRBV4-1, the J call TRBJ2-2, with D possibly being TRBD2 (5 bases). Trimming cost V 0 bases and J 7 bases, with 9 bases left between them. This CDR3 has 14 amino acids. Germline V lookup: CDR1 MGHRA, CDR2 YSYEKL. CDR3 DNA: TGCGCCAGCAGCCAAGATCCCGCGGGCGGGGAGCTGTTTTTT. It yields the protein CASSQDPAGGELFF.